The clone carrying this T cell receptor beta chain has at least ten counts. The antigen is not known. The germline V gene has CDR1 LGHDT and CDR2 YNNKEL (reference sequence). This CDR3 contains 17 residues. V was pared by 0 bases and J by 0 bases, with 12 bases between. The data stem from a study of CD8 T cells in ankylosing spondylitis. Whole-study results and caveats: Earlier literature documents some of the motif variants in reactive arthritis synovial fluid and blood.

Making the TCR beta libraries involved quantitative 5'-RACE with molecular barcodes. TCRdb reprocessed the 5' RACE reads via MiXCR and lists one record per CDR3 protein. The sample records 40,000 or so distinct CDR3 sequences, around 10% being singletons. The chain combines TRBV3-1 with TRBJ2-1, with D possibly being TRBD2 (6 bases). The sequence came from a male donor with ankylosing spondylitis or in good health (not recorded which). The specimen was blood, either unsorted or a sorted T cell fraction (not recorded which). The CDR3 bases are TGTGCCAGCAGCCAAGAACGGGGGATTAGCTCCTACAATGAGCAGTTCTTC. Its translation is CASSQERGISSYNEQFF.